Below, 9 T cell receptor beta chains from the same sample are listed, as sequenced in a study of cytomegalovirus exposure and HLA in healthy donors. PCR used 60 Vbeta primers and 13 Jbeta primers. This table comes from immunoSEQ multiplex PCR, and its TCRdb copy is limited to in-frame clones, with some not included. The data hold fewer than 150,000 clones, with roughly 80% observed a single time. The sample taken for sequencing was PBMCs. These receptors were taken from a man between 40 and 49 years old in good health and CMV-seropositive.

The CDR3 reads CASNVRVNTEAFF. CDR3 in DNA: TGTGCCAGCAACGTCAGGGTGAACACTGAAGCTTTCTTT. The V call is TRBV6-5, the J call TRBJ1-1; D is perhaps TRBD1 (5 bases). The CDR3 runs to 13 residues. CDR1 MNHEY and CDR2 SVGAGI come from the germline V gene. Trimming pared 7 bases from V and 0 bases from J, leaving 9 bases between.

This clone was observed once. The chain carries TRBV5-1 and TRBJ2-1; TRBD2 matches 7 bases. V lost 2 bases to trimming and J lost 0 bases; unmatched junction nucleotides: 5. The germline gives CDR1 SGHRS, CDR2 YFSETQ. CDR3 size: 16 residues. DNA for the CDR3: TGCGCCAGCAGCTTTCGCGGCGGGAGCTCCTACAATGAGCAGTTCTTC. It yields the protein CASSFRGGSSYNEQFF.

This clone was seen a few times. V and J are TRBV30 and TRBJ1-1; no firm D call. The CDR3 is 12 residues long. Germline V gene lookup returns CDR1 GTSNPN and CDR2 SVGIG (reference sequence). The ends were cut back, 0 bases at V and 11 bases at J, with 13 bases in the middle. The CDR3 region is CAWSVIDSRAFF. The CDR3 DNA reads TGTGCCTGGAGTGTAATCGATTCGCGGGCTTTCTTT.

The rearrangement links TRBV5-1 to TRBJ2-1; 11 bases align to TRBD2. Losses at the gene ends were 5 bases for V and 6 bases for J; bases not matched to a gene: 10. CDR3 length: 16 residues. Germline-derived CDR1 and CDR2 are SGHRS and YFSETQ. For the CDR3, the DNA is TGCGCCAGCAGGGGGATAGCGGGAGGGCCGGCCAATGAGCAGTTCTTC. Its translation: CASRGIAGGPANEQFF.

The rearrangement joins TRBV30 to TRBJ1-1; D uncertain. The CDR3 extends over 13 amino acids. Between the trimmed V and J ends, which lost 1 base and 0 bases, there was a span of 6 bases. CDR1 and CDR2 (germline): GTSNPN, SVGIG (reference sequence). Written as DNA, the CDR3 is TGTGCCTGGAGTGAGAGCATGAACACTGAAGCTTTCTTT. Encoded protein: CAWSESMNTEAFF.

V is TRBV11-2 and J is TRBJ2-7, with D tentatively TRBD2 (6 bases). The V gene's germline CDR1 is SGHAT and CDR2 FQNNGV. The CDR3 has 16 amino acids. V was pared by 0 bases and J by 4 bases, with 16 bases between. CDR3: CASSLEPAGAHYEQYF. The CDR3 coding sequence is TGTGCCAGCAGCTTAGAGCCAGCGGGCGCACATTACGAGCAGTACTTC.

The V call is TRBV4-1, the J call TRBJ2-1; unclear D gene. V was cut by 4 bases and J by 8 bases, with 9 bases left in between. Looked up from germline, CDR1 is MGHRA and CDR2 is YSYEKL. CDR3 length: 12 amino acids. The CDR3 here is CASSRTEYEQFF. The CDR3, as DNA: TGCGCCAGCAGCCGTACGGAGTATGAGCAGTTCTTC.

There are a few counts of this clone. V gene TRBV6-5 combines with J gene TRBJ2-7, with D possibly TRBD1 on 5 matching bases. V dropped 2 bases and J dropped 3 bases, with 8 bases sitting between them. This CDR3 comprises 13 residues. In germline, CDR1 is MNHEY, CDR2 SVGAGI. The CDR3: CASSYDRYYEQYF. The DNA of the CDR3 is TGTGCCAGCAGTTACGACAGATACTACGAGCAGTACTTC.

In this sample, this clone turned up once. The rearrangement joins TRBV13 to TRBJ1-3, with 8 nucleotides matching TRBD1. The CDR3 has 16 residues. Per germline, CDR1 PRHDT and CDR2 FYEKMQ (reference sequence). V lost 5 bases to trimming and J lost 4 bases; unmatched junction nucleotides: 10. The CDR3 here is CASSAATGGLGNTIYF. CDR3 coding DNA: TGTGCCAGCAGCGCCGCTACAGGGGGATTGGGAAACACCATATATTTT.